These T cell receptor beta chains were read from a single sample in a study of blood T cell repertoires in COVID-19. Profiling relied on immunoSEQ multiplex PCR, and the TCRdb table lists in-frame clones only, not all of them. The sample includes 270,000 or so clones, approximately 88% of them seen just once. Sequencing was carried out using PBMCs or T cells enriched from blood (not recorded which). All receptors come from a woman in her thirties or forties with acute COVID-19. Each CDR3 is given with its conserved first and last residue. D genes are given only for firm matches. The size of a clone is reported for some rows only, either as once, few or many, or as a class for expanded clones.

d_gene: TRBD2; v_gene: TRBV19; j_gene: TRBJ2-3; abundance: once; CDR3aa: CASSISSGGTTDTQYF; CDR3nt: TGTGCCAGTAGTATATCTAGCGGGGGAACCACAGATACGCAGTATTTT
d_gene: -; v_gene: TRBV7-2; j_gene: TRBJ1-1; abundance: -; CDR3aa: CASKGELIEAFF; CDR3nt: TGTGCCAGCAAAGGGGAACTCATTGAAGCTTTCTTT
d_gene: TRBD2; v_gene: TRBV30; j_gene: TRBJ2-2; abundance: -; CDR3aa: CAWRLAGGVTGELFF; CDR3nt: TGTGCCTGGAGGCTAGCGGGAGGGGTAACCGGGGAGCTGTTTTTT
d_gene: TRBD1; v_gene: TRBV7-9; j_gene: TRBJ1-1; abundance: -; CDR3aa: CASSQYLDRGRTEAFF; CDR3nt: TGTGCCAGCAGCCAGTACTTAGACAGGGGGCGAACTGAAGCTTTCTTT
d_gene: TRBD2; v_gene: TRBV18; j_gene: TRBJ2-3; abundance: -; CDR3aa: CASSPRPPGLGPDTQYF; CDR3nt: TGTGCCAGCTCACCACGGCCACCGGGACTAGGTCCAGATACGCAGTATTTT
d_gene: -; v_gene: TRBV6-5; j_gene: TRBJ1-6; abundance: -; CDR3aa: CASSYSEPGADSPLHF; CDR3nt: TGTGCCAGCAGTTACTCAGAACCGGGAGCAGATTCACCCCTCCACTTT
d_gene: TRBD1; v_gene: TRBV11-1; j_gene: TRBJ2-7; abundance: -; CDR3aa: CASSSQGANYEQYF; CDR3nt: TGTGCCAGCAGCTCACAGGGGGCTAACTACGAGCAGTACTTC
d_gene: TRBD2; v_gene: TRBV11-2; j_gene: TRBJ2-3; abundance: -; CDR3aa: CASSSGGLVDTQYF; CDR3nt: TGTGCCAGCAGCTCCGGCGGACTAGTAGATACGCAGTATTTT
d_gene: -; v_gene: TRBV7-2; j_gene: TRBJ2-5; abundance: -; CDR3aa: CASSPRGQKETQYF; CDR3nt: TGTGCCAGCAGCCCGAGGGGACAAAAAGAGACCCAGTACTTC
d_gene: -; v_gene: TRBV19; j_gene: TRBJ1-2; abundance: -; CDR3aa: CASSIFQKTPVGSHGYTF; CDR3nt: TGTGCCAGTAGTATCTTCCAAAAGACACCCGTAGGCAGCCATGGCTACACCTTC
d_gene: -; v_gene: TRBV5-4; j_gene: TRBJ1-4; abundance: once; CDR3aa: CASSFFNEKLFF; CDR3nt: TGTGCCAGCAGCTTCTTTAATGAAAAACTGTTTTTT
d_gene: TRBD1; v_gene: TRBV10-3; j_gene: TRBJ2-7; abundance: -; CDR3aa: CAISESPGTGTEQYF; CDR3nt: TGTGCCATCAGTGAGTCCCCCGGGACAGGGACGGAGCAGTACTTC
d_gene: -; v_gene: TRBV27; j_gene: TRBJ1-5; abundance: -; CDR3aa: CASSSSEPQHF; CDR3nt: TGTGCCAGCAGTTCCTCGGAGCCCCAGCATTTT
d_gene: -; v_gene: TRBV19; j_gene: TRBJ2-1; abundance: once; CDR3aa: CASSMVLPGGQGAFSGEQFF; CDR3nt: TGTGCCAGTAGTATGGTACTACCCGGGGGGCAGGGCGCGTTTTCCGGTGAGCAGTTCTTC
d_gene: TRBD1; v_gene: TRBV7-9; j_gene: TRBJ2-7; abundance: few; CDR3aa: CASSLEGQGWEQYF; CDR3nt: TGTGCCAGCAGCTTAGAGGGACAGGGCTGGGAGCAGTACTTC
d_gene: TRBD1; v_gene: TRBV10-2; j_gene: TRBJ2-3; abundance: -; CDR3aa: CASRGQGTTDTQYF; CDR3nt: TGCGCCAGCAGAGGACAGGGAACCACAGATACGCAGTATTTT
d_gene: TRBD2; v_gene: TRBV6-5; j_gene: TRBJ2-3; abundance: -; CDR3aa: CASSKLAGAADTQYF; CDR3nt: TGTGCCAGCAGTAAACTAGCGGGAGCGGCAGATACGCAGTATTTT
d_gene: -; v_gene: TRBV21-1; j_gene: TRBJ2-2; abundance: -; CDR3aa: CASSKDRGRGCTGELFF; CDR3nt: TGTGCCAGCAGCAAAGACAGGGGGCGGGGATGTACCGGGGAGCTGTTTTTT
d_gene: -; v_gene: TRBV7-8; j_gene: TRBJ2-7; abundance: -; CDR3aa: CASSSANSPEYEQYF; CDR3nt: TGTGCCAGCAGCTCCGCCAATTCCCCGGAGTACGAGCAGTACTTC
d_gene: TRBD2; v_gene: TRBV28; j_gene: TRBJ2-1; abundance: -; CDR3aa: CASSLGSSGEQFF; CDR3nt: TGTGCCAGCAGTTTAGGGTCTAGCGGCGAGCAGTTCTTC
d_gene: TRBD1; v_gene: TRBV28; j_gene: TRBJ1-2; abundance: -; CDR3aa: CASSLGQPYGYTF; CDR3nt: TGTGCCAGCAGCCTGGGACAGCCCTATGGCTACACCTTC
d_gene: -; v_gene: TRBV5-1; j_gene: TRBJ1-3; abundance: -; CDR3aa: CASSSVLGASGNTIYF; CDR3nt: TGCGCCAGCAGCTCTGTATTGGGGGCAAGTGGAAACACCATATATTTT
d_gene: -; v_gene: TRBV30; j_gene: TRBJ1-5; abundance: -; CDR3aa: CAWSDIGNQPQHF; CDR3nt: TGTGCCTGGAGTGACATCGGGAATCAGCCCCAGCATTTT
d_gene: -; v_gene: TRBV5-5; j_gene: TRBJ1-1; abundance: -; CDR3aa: CASSFLDRTEAFF; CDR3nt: TGTGCCAGCAGCTTTTTGGACAGAACTGAAGCTTTCTTT
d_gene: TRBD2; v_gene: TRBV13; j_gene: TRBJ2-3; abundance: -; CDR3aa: CASSSGLAVTDTQYF; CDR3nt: TGTGCCAGCAGCAGCGGACTAGCCGTCACAGATACGCAGTATTTT
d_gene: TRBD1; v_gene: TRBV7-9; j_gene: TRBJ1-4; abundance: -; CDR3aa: CASSLGQGNEKLFF; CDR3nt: TGTGCCAGCAGCTTAGGACAGGGGAATGAAAAACTGTTTTTT
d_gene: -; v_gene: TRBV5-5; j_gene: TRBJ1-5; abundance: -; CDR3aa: CASSPGELYSNQPQHF; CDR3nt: TGTGCCAGCAGCCCCGGGGAGCTTTATAGCAATCAGCCCCAGCATTTT
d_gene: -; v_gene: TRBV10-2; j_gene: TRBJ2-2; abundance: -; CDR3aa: CASSEGDGELFF; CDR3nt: TGCGCCAGCAGTGAAGGGGACGGGGAGCTGTTTTTT